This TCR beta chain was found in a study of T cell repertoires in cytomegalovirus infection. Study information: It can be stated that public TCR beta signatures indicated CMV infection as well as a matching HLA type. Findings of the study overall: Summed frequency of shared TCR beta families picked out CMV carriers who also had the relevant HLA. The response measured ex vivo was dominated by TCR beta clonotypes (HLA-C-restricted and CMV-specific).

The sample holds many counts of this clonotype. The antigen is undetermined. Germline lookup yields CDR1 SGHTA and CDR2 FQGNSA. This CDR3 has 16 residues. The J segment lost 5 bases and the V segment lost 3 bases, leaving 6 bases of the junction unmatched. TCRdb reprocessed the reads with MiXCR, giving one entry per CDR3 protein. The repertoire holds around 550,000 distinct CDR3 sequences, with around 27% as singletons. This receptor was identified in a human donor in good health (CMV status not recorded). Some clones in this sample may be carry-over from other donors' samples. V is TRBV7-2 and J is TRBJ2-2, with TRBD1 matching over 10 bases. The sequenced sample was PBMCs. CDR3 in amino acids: CASSFVGQGSTGELFF. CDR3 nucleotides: TGTGCCAGCAGCTTTGTGGGACAGGGGAGTACCGGGGAGCTGTTTTTT.